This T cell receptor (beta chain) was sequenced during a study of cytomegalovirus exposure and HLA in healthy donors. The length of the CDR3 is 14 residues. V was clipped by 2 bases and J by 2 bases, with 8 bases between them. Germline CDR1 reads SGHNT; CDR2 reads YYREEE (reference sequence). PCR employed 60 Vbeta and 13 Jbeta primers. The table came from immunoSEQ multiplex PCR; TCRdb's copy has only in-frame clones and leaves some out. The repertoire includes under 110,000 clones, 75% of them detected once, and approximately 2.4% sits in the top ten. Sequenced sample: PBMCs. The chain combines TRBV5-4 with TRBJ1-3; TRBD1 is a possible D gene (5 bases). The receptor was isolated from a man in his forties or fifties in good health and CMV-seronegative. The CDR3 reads CASSFSGTGNTIYF. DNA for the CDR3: TGTGCCAGCAGCTTCTCAGGGACTGGAAACACCATATATTTT.